These 19 T cell receptor beta chains were sequenced from one sample in a study of cytomegalovirus exposure and HLA in healthy donors. 13 Jbeta primers and 60 Vbeta primers were used for the PCR. Profiling relied on immunoSEQ multiplex PCR, and the TCRdb table lists in-frame clones only, not all of them. The sample has approximately 73,000 clones, over 55% seen once; the top ten hold 5% to 6%. The material sequenced was PBMCs. These receptors were taken from a man aged 25-40 years in good health and CMV-seropositive.

V is TRBV7-9 and J is TRBJ2-5; 12 bases are a match to TRBD2. Unmatched junction bases numbered 6, after V lost 2 bases and J lost 5 bases. This CDR3 spans 16 amino acids. Germline V lookup: CDR1 SEHNR, CDR2 FQNEAQ (reference sequence). The CDR3 DNA reads as TGTGCCAGCAGCTTATCGACTAGCGGGAGTTTGGAGACCCAGTACTTC. This gives the protein CASSLSTSGSLETQYF. The whole variable domain, remainder taken from reference TRBV7-9 and TRBJ2-5, is DTGVSQNPRHKITKRGQNVTFRCDPISEHNRLYWYRQTLGQGPEFLTYFQNEAQLEKSRLLSDRFSAERPKGSFSTLEIQRTEQGDSAMYLCASSLSTSGSLETQYFGPGTRLLVL.

J is TRBJ2-7 and V is TRBV7-9; 8 bases are shared with TRBD1. CDR3 length: 16 amino acids. Germline CDR1 and CDR2: SEHNR and FQNEAQ (reference sequence). The J segment lost 3 bases and the V segment lost 1 base, leaving 8 bases of the junction unmatched. The CDR3 protein is CASSLGGTTGVYEQYF. CDR3 coding DNA: TGTGCCAGCAGCTTAGGAGGGACGACAGGGGTCTACGAGCAGTACTTC.

In this sample, this clone turned up a few times. The chain links TRBV28 to TRBJ1-1, with no clear D. The CDR3 loop spans 16 amino acids. Trimming stripped 2 bases from V and 0 bases from J, with 13 bases between. The germline CDR1 and CDR2 sequences are MDHEN and SYDVKM. The CDR3 loop reads CASSLASFVMNTEAFF. The CDR3 DNA reads as TGTGCCAGCAGTTTAGCGTCCTTCGTGATGAACACTGAAGCTTTCTTT.

This clone was observed a handful of times. V usage is TRBV6-1 and J usage is TRBJ2-1; 7 nucleotides line up with TRBD1. The trim removed 8 bases at V and 0 bases at J, leaving 7 bases unmatched. CDR3 length: 15 residues. Looked up from germline, CDR1 is MNHNS and CDR2 is SASEGT. The CDR3 DNA sequence: TGTGCCAGCCTAAGGACAGGACTCTCCTACAATGAGCAGTTCTTC. Protein: CASLRTGLSYNEQFF.

V usage is TRBV5-8 and J usage is TRBJ2-5, with TRBD1 matching over 11 bases. Trimming cost V 5 bases and J 3 bases; bases outside gene matches: 6. Germline CDR1 and CDR2: SGHTS and YDEGEE. This CDR3 contains 15 residues. The CDR3 sequence: CASRPGTGGKETQYF. The CDR3 DNA follows: TGTGCCAGCAGGCCCGGGACAGGGGGAAAAGAGACCCAGTACTTC. Full variable domain (outside the CDR3, taken from reference TRBV5-8 and TRBJ2-5): EAGVTQSPTHLIKTRGQQATLRCSPISGHTSVYWYQQALGLGLQFLLWYDEGEERNRGNFPPRFSGRQFPNYSSELNVNALELEDSALYLCASRPGTGGKETQYFGPGTRLLVL.

This chain joins TRBV2 and TRBJ1-1, with D maybe TRBD1 (5 bases). Per germline, CDR1 SNHLY and CDR2 FYNNEI. The CDR3 is made up of 13 amino acids. Trimming took off 8 bases at V and 1 base at J, with 11 bases between the two ends. In DNA form, the CDR3 reads TGTGCCAGCGCTGGACACCAGAACACTGAAGCTTTCTTT. It yields the protein CASAGHQNTEAFF.

V usage is TRBV29-1 and J usage is TRBJ2-7, with D possibly being TRBD2 (6 bases). Per germline, CDR1 SQVTM and CDR2 ANQGSEA. Trimming took 1 base from V and 0 from J, leaving 10 bases between them. This CDR3 has 14 residues. CDR3 bases: TGCAGCGTTGAAGGAGTCGGGAGCTCCTACGAGCAGTACTTC. Residues: CSVEGVGSSYEQYF.

V gene TRBV4-1 combines with J gene TRBJ2-5; 7 bases map to TRBD1. The J call may be in error: the DNA end matches TRBJ2-7 better. The CDR3 loop spans 13 amino acids. CDR1 and CDR2 (germline): MGHRA, YSYEKL. The CDR3, as DNA: TGCGCCAGCAGCATCACAGGGGAGCACGAGCAGTACTTC. Translated: CASSITGEHEQYF.

The V call is TRBV11-2, the J call TRBJ1-2; D call uncertain. The CDR3 spans 13 residues. V lost 1 base and J 8 bases, leaving 11 bases between the germline ends. From germline, CDR1 is SGHAT and CDR2 FQNNGV. The CDR3: CASSLALSSGYTF. The CDR3 nucleotides are TGTGCCAGCAGCTTAGCTCTCTCCTCCGGCTACACCTTC.

The rearrangement joins TRBV4-1 to TRBJ1-5, with 7 bases that match TRBD1. With 1 base clipped from V and 0 bases from J, the junction kept 9 bases outside the gene matches. This CDR3 is 18 amino acids long. CDR1 is MGHRA, CDR2 YSYEKL, per germline. The CDR3 here is CASSQAPGTDLSNQPQHF. CDR3 bases: TGCGCCAGCAGCCAAGCCCCCGGGACAGACCTTAGCAATCAGCCCCAGCATTTT.

The chain has TRBV7-2 and TRBJ1-2; D is unresolved. CDR1 and CDR2 (germline): SGHTA, FQGNSA. The CDR3 consists of 13 residues. Trimming took off 4 bases at V and 1 base at J, with 7 bases between the two ends. The CDR3 sequence is CASSWRVNYGYTF. In nucleotides, the CDR3 is TGTGCCAGCAGCTGGCGGGTTAACTATGGCTACACCTTC.

This chain links TRBV2 with TRBJ2-7; 9 nucleotides align to TRBD1. V was clipped by 8 bases and J by 2 bases; unmatched bases: 4. CDR1 is SNHLY, CDR2 FYNNEI, per germline. There are 13 residues in the CDR3. The DNA for the CDR3 is TGTGCCAGCCGACGACAGGGGGCCTACGAGCAGTACTTC. Protein sequence: CASRRQGAYEQYF.

The chain is built from TRBV5-6 and TRBJ1-5, with TRBD1 identical over 9 bases. V shed 5 bases and J 6 bases; nucleotides not matched to a gene: 6. From germline, CDR1 is SGHDT and CDR2 YYEEEE. The length of the CDR3 is 14 residues. CDR3 sequence: CASRRDRESQPQHF. Written as DNA, the CDR3 is TGTGCCAGCAGGCGGGACAGGGAGAGTCAGCCCCAGCATTTT.

This chain connects TRBV9 to TRBJ2-1; D is possibly TRBD1 (6 bases). This CDR3 region has 16 residues. CDR1 SGDLS and CDR2 YYNGEE come from the germline V gene. The V end lost 4 bases, the J end lost 0 bases, and 14 bases lay between the germline ends. The CDR3 is CASSLLQGNSYNEQFF. DNA of the CDR3: TGTGCCAGCAGCTTACTACAGGGAAACTCCTACAATGAGCAGTTCTTC.

The gene calls are TRBV5-4 and TRBJ2-7, with 8 bases identical to TRBD2. From germline, CDR1 is SGHNT and CDR2 YYREEE (reference sequence). The V segment lost 3 bases and the J segment 5 bases; nucleotides outside the gene matches: 13. This CDR3 contains 16 residues. The CDR3 region has the DNA TGTGCCAGCAGCTCCGGGACTAGGGGAAGGTATGACGAGCAGTACTTC. It yields the protein CASSSGTRGRYDEQYF.

The chain combines TRBV27 with TRBJ2-7; 8 nucleotides match TRBD2. Germline CDR1 and CDR2: MNHEY and SMNVEV (reference sequence). The CDR3 runs to 15 residues. V shed 10 bases and J 3 bases; nucleotides not matched to a gene: 14. CDR3 loop: CAIAYKAGAFYEQYF. The CDR3 DNA follows: TGTGCCATTGCCTATAAAGCGGGGGCCTTCTACGAGCAGTACTTC.

This chain links TRBV4-1 with TRBJ2-1; D possibly corresponds to TRBD2 (5 bases). The CDR3 loop spans 14 amino acids. CDR1 is MGHRA, CDR2 YSYEKL, per germline. Trimming took 4 bases from V and 5 from J, leaving 12 bases between them. The CDR3 is CASSLTRVNNEQFF. CDR3 nucleotides: TGCGCCAGCAGCCTAACTAGAGTCAACAATGAGCAGTTCTTC.

The CDR3 here is CASSQEGQGASANEKLFF. CDR3 DNA: TGCGCCAGCAGCCAAGAGGGACAGGGGGCATCTGCTAATGAAAAACTGTTTTTT. This chain connects TRBV4-1 to TRBJ1-4; 12 bases map to TRBD1. Germline V gene lookup returns CDR1 MGHRA and CDR2 YSYEKL. Trimming at V came to 0 bases and at J to 3 bases, leaving 5 bases not matched to a gene. The CDR3 is made up of 18 amino acids.

The chain couples TRBV7-6 to TRBJ2-5; D ambiguous. Germline values: CDR1 SGHVS, CDR2 FNYEAQ. This CDR3 is 14 amino acids long. The V end lost 5 bases, the J end lost 4 bases, and 14 bases lay between the germline ends. Written as DNA, the CDR3 is TGTGCCAGCAGCCTTAGTGGGCAGAGAGAGACCCAGTACTTC. This translates into CASSLSGQRETQYF.